This entry concerns a single TCR beta chain. The data were obtained in a study of cytomegalovirus exposure and HLA in healthy donors. Both 60 Vbeta primers and 13 Jbeta primers went into the PCR. The table came from immunoSEQ multiplex PCR; TCRdb's copy has only in-frame clones and leaves some out. The sample is made up of under 40,000 clones, and the top ten hold approximately 4.8% of it. This TCR was sampled from a female donor in good health and CMV-seronegative. Source material: PBMCs.

The CDR3 reads CASRTGNYGYTF. The CDR3 nucleotides are TGTGCCAGTCGGACTGGTAACTATGGCTACACCTTC. V and J are TRBV9 and TRBJ1-2, with D hard to call. The CDR3 is made up of 12 amino acids. CDR1 is SGDLS and CDR2 is YYNGEE in the germline V gene. The V end was cut by 8 bases, the J end by 1 base, with 9 bases between.